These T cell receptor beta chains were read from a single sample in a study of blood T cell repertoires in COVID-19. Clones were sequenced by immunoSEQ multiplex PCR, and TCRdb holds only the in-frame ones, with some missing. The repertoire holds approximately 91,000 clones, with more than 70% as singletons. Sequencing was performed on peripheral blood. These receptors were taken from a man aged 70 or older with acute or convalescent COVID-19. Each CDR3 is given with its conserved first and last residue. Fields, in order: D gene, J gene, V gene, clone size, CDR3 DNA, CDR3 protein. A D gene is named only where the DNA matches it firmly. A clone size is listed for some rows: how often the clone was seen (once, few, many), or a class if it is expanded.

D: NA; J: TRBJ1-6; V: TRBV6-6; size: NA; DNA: TGTGCCAGCTCCTCAACCGAGACGGCAGGAGGGGCCCTCCACTTT; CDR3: CASSSTETAGGALHF
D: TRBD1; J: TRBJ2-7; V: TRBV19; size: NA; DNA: TGTGCCAGTAGTATTTCCCTTGACAGGGGGCTTCGTTCCTACGAGCAGTACTTC; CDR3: CASSISLDRGLRSYEQYF
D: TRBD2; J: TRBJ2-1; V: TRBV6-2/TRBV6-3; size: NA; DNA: TGTGCCAGCAGTCACGGGACTACCAATGAGCAGTTCTTC; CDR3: CASSHGTTNEQFF
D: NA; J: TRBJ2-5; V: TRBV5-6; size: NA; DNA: TGTGCCAGCAGCTTCGGGGTACAGGAGACCCAGTACTTC; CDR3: CASSFGVQETQYF
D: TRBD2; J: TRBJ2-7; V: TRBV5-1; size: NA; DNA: TGCGCCAGCAGAGCCTCGGGACTAGCGGTCTACGAGCAGTACTTC; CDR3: CASRASGLAVYEQYF
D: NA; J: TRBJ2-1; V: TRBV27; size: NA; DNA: TGTGCCAGCAGATACATCTCCTACAATGAGCAGTTCTTC; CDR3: CASRYISYNEQFF
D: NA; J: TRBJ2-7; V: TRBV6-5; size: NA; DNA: TGTGCCAGCACCCCCAGGGTGCAGGCGGACTACGAGCAGTACTTC; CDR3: CASTPRVQADYEQYF
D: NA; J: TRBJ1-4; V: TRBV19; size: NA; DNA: TGTGCCAGTCATCAGGTCTCGAGAGAAAAACTGTTTTTT; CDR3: CASHQVSREKLFF
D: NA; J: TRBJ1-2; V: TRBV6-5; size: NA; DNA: TGTGCCAGCAGCAAAGGGGGAGACTATGGCTACACCTTC; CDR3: CASSKGGDYGYTF
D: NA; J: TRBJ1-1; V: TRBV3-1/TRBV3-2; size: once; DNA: TGTGCCAGCAGCCAAGGGGCTAACACTGAAGCTTTCTTT; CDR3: CASSQGANTEAFF
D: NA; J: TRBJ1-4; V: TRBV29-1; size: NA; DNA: TGCAGCGTGATGGACACCGCAACTAATGAAAAACTGTTTTTT; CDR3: CSVMDTATNEKLFF
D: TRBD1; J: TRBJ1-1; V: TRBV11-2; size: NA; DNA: TGTGCCAGCAGCCCGGGACAGAGTAACACTGAAGCTTTCTTT; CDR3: CASSPGQSNTEAFF
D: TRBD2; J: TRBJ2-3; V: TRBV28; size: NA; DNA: TGTGCCAGCAGTTTGCGGGAGACGCAGTATTTT; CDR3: CASSLRETQYF
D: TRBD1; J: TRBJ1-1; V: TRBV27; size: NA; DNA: TGTGCCAGCGTCCAGGGGGCTACTGGGATCACTGAAGCTTTCTTT; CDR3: CASVQGATGITEAFF
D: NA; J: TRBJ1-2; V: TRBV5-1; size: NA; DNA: TGCGCCAGCAGCTTGGCAAGGACAGATAGCGGCTACACCTTC; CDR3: CASSLARTDSGYTF
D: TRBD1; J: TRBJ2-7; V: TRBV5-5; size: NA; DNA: TGTGCCAGCAGCTTGAGGACAGGCTCCTACGAGCAGTACTTC; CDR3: CASSLRTGSYEQYF
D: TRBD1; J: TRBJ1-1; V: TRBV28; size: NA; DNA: TGTGCCAGCAATACTCGGACAGGTCGCAACACTGAAGCTTTCTTT; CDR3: CASNTRTGRNTEAFF
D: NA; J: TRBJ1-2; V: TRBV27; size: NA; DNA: TGTGCCAGCAGTTTAAATATCGGGGGGCACTATGGCTACACCTTC; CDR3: CASSLNIGGHYGYTF
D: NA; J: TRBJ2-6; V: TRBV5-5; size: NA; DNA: TGTGCCAGCAGCGAAGACCCAGGCGGGGCGAGCTCTGGGGCCAACGTCCTGACTTTC; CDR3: CASSEDPGGASSGANVLTF
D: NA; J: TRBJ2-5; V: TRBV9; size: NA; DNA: TGTGCCAGCAGCGTAGACAGGGACCAAGAGACCCAGTACTTC; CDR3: CASSVDRDQETQYF
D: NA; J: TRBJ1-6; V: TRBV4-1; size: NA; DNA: TGCGCCAGCAGCCATCCACCCGACAGTGTAGGTTCACCCCTCCACTTT; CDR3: CASSHPPDSVGSPLHF
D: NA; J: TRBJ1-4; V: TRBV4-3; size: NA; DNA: TGCGCCAGCAGCCAAGGTGGGCATAGTAATGAAAAACTGTTTTTT; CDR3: CASSQGGHSNEKLFF
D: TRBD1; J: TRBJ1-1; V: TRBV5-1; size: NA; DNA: TGCGCCAGCAGCCCACAGGGGGGGACTGAAGCTTTCTTT; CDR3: CASSPQGGTEAFF
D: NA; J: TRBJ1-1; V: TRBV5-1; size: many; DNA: TGCGCCAGCAGCTTGGTAGGGGCCGGGGGCACTGAAGCTTTCTTT; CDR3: CASSLVGAGGTEAFF
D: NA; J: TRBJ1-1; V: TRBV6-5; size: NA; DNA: TGTGCCAGCACCCAGGGGCCTGAAGCTTTCTTT; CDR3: CASTQGPEAFF
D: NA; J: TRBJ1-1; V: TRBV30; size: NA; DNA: TGTGCCTGGGGCCCGAGCGCAGGGAAATTCTCTGAAGCTTTCTTT; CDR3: CAWGPSAGKFSEAFF
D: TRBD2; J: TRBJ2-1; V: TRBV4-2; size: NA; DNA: TGTGCCAGCAGCCAAGCCCCAGCGGGAGGGAACAATGAGCAGTTCTTC; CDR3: CASSQAPAGGNNEQFF
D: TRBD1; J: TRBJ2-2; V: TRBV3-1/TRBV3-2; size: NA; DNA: TGTGCCAGCAGCCTTCCGGGACAGACCACCGGGGAGCTGTTTTTT; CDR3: CASSLPGQTTGELFF
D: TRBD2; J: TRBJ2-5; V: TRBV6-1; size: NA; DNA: TGTGCCAGCAGTGACGCACAGACTAGCGGACAAGAGACCCAGTACTTC; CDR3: CASSDAQTSGQETQYF
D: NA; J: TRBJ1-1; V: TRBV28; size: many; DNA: TGTGCCAGCATCCTAAGGGGTGGGCCCCCAGAAGCTTTCTTT; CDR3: CASILRGGPPEAFF
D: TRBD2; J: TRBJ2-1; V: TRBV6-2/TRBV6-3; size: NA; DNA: TGTGCCAGCAGTTACTCGGGGACTAGCGGGAACCAGCAGTTCTTC; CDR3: CASSYSGTSGNQQFF
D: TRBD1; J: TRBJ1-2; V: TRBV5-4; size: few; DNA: TGTGCCAGCAGCTTGGGTTTACAGGGGAACTATGGCTACACCTTC; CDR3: CASSLGLQGNYGYTF